A single sample gave rise to the 28 T cell receptor beta chains below, sequenced in a study of metastatic and nonmetastatic thyroid tumors. TCRdb re-called the PCR reads through MiXCR. There are around 42,000 clones in the sample; 9.5% to 12% occur only once, and 20% to 25% lies in the top ten. All patients were untreated before thyroid surgery. Sequenced input: blood. Every receptor here comes from a female donor with papillary thyroid cancer or a benign thyroid nodule (not recorded which). Some clones in this sample may be carry-over from other donors' samples.

This clone was recorded many times. The V and J genes are TRBV11-2 and TRBJ2-7; 10 positions match TRBD2. V lost 2 bases, J lost 2 bases, and 6 bases stayed unmatched. This CDR3 has 16 amino acids. Germline V gene sequence: CDR1 SGHAT, CDR2 FQNNGV. The CDR3 DNA reads as TGTGCCAGCAGCTTATCAATTACTAGCGGGACCTACGAGCAGTACTTC. Its protein product is CASSLSITSGTYEQYF.

This clone was recorded at least ten times. V is TRBV7-2 and J is TRBJ2-1; 9 nucleotides line up with TRBD2. Germline lookup yields CDR1 SGHTA and CDR2 FQGNSA. The CDR3 runs to 15 residues. The ends lost 3 bases at V and 6 bases at J; junction bases unmatched: 6. The CDR3 DNA is TGTGCCAGCAGCTTTTTAGCGGGAGAGGTCAATGAGCAGTTCTTC. It yields the protein CASSFLAGEVNEQFF. Filled out from reference TRBV7-2 and TRBJ2-1, the complete variable domain reads GAGVSQSPSNKVTEKGKDVELRCDPISGHTALYWYRQSLGQGLEFLIYFQGNSAPDKSGLPSDRFSAERTGGSVSTLTIQRTQQEDSAVYLCASSFLAGEVNEQFFGPGTRLTVL.

This clone was seen ten or more times. This chain links TRBV5-1 with TRBJ2-3; weak D call: TRBD2 (6 bases). With 4 bases removed from V and 0 bases from J, the gap between germline ends came to 9 bases. The germline V gene encodes CDR1 SGHRS and CDR2 YFSETQ. This CDR3 spans 14 amino acids. The CDR3 DNA follows: TGCGCCAGCAGCCCCGGGACTAGCACAGATACGCAGTATTTT. It encodes CASSPGTSTDTQYF.

Only a few counts were recorded for this clone. V usage is TRBV5-1 and J usage is TRBJ2-7; D gene uncertain. Deletions cut 4 bases from V and 2 bases from J, with 19 bases between. The CDR3 totals 16 residues. Germline values: CDR1 SGHRS, CDR2 YFSETQ. The CDR3 DNA sequence: TGCGCCAGCAGCCCTGCCTTAGGACGCGGTACCTACGAGCAGTACTTC. It codes for CASSPALGRGTYEQYF.

This clone was observed a few times. V usage is TRBV2 and J usage is TRBJ2-7, with a possible D match to TRBD1 (7 bases). Looked up from germline, CDR1 is SNHLY and CDR2 is FYNNEI. V lost 10 bases, J lost 7 bases, and 20 bases lay in between. CDR3 length: 13 residues. The CDR3 is CAISVQGGYEQYF. The CDR3 DNA is TGTGCCATCAGCGTCCAGGGGGGATATGAGCAGTACTTC.

There are many counts of this clone. The V call is TRBV2, the J call TRBJ2-7; 7 bases align to TRBD2. CDR1 and CDR2 from the germline V gene are SNHLY and FYNNEI. The CDR3 runs 14 residues. With 4 bases clipped from V and 4 bases from J, the junction kept 7 bases outside the gene matches. CDR3 sequence reads: CASSVRELRYEQYF. In DNA, the CDR3 is TGTGCCAGCAGTGTGCGGGAGTTACGGTACGAGCAGTACTTC.

This chain links TRBV5-1 with TRBJ2-7, with no clear D. V lost 1 base to trimming and J lost 3 bases, with 5 bases between them. This CDR3 is 12 amino acids long. Per the germline V gene, CDR1 is SGHRS and CDR2 is YFSETQ. The CDR3 sequence is CASSLTDYEQYF. The CDR3 nucleotides are TGCGCCAGCAGCTTGACGGACTACGAGCAGTACTTC.

This clone was observed a handful of times. The J gene is TRBJ1-4, the V gene TRBV6-6; TRBD1 matches 8 bases. With 1 base clipped from V and 6 bases from J, the junction kept 1 base outside the gene matches. Germline values: CDR1 MNHNY, CDR2 SVGAGI (reference sequence). CDR3 length equals 14 residues. CDR3: CASSYLTGDEKLFF. Here the CDR3 DNA reads TGTGCCAGCAGTTACTTGACAGGGGATGAAAAACTGTTTTTT.

This clone was seen at least ten times. This rearrangement joins TRBV4-3 to TRBJ1-2; 8 bases line up with TRBD1. The junction had 9 bases not matched to a gene; V was cut back by 2 bases and J by 4 bases. CDR3 length: 16 amino acids. CDR1 is LGHNA, CDR2 YSLEER, per germline. The DNA of the CDR3 is TGCGCCAGCAGCCAAAACCCAGGACAGGGTGGCTATGGCTACACCTTC. This encodes CASSQNPGQGGYGYTF.

This clone has a count of ten or more. The chain has TRBV18 and TRBJ1-4, with TRBD1 matching over 9 bases. Germline loops: CDR1 KGHSH, CDR2 LQKENI. The CDR3 sequence is 15 residues long. V lost 5 bases and J lost 4; bases outside the gene matches: 5. DNA for the CDR3: TGTGCCAGCTCAGACGACAGGGGGGGTAATGAAAAACTGTTTTTT. Translation: CASSDDRGGNEKLFF.

The sample holds many counts of this clone. The chain has TRBV18 and TRBJ2-1; TRBD1 agrees at 9 bases. V trimming: 3 bases; J trimming: 5 bases; junction bases outside the gene matches: 2. The CDR3 sequence is 14 residues long. Germline CDR1 is KGHSH and CDR2 is LQKENI. CDR3 protein: CASSPRQGDNEQFF. The CDR3, as DNA: TGTGCCAGCTCACCGCGACAGGGGGACAATGAGCAGTTCTTC.

This clone has ten or more counts. The CDR3 sequence: CASKEGGNQPQHF. Written as DNA, the CDR3 is TGTGCCAGCAAGGAGGGCGGCAATCAGCCCCAGCATTTT. J is TRBJ1-5 and V is TRBV2, with D uncertain. The CDR3 covers 13 residues. V dropped 7 bases and J dropped 2 bases, with 9 bases sitting between them. Germline-derived CDR1 and CDR2 are SNHLY and FYNNEI.

The table lists this clone with many counts. This CDR3 is CSARPGQVIYEQYF. CDR3 nucleotide sequence: TGCAGTGCTAGACCGGGACAGGTCATCTACGAGCAGTACTTC. The chain is built from TRBV20-1 and TRBJ2-7, with 8 positions matching TRBD1. The germline CDR1 and CDR2 sequences are DFQATT and SNEGSKA (reference sequence). The V gene end was trimmed by 2 bases and the J gene end by 3 bases; junction bases not matched to a gene: 6. The CDR3 has 14 amino acids.

This clone was detected many times. V is TRBV6-5 and J is TRBJ1-1, with D perhaps TRBD1 (5 bases). This CDR3 has 15 residues. Germline V gives CDR1 MNHEY, CDR2 SVGAGI. Trimming took 2 bases from V and 1 from J, leaving 11 bases between them. The CDR3 loop is CASSYRGSGNTEAFF. DNA of the CDR3: TGTGCCAGCAGTTACCGGGGGAGCGGGAACACTGAAGCTTTCTTT.

As to this clone: A read error may explain this, as a much larger clone is one base away. The V and J genes are TRBV27 and TRBJ2-7; D is ambiguous. This CDR3 contains 15 residues. From germline, CDR1 is MNHEY and CDR2 SMNVEV (reference sequence). Between the trimmed V and J ends, which lost 7 bases and 6 bases, there was a span of 22 bases. CDR3 loop: CASKRSVTSPLEQYF. The CDR3 DNA follows: TGTGCCAGCAAGAGGAGTGTGACATCCCCCCTCGAGCAGTACTTC.

This clone was detected ten times or more. V usage is TRBV7-3 and J usage is TRBJ2-5; D gene unclear. In germline, CDR1 is SGHTA, CDR2 FQGTGA. The CDR3 is 16 residues long. Trimming cost V 1 base and J 2 bases, with 14 bases left between them. CDR3 in amino acids: CASSLKASFGQETQYF. In DNA, the CDR3 is TGTGCCAGCAGCTTAAAGGCTAGTTTTGGGCAAGAGACCCAGTACTTC.

This clone has ten or more counts. J is TRBJ1-1 and V is TRBV19; D ambiguous. Germline CDR1 LNHDA, CDR2 SQIVND (reference sequence). Between the trimmed V and J ends, which lost 2 bases and 3 bases, there was a span of 19 bases. This CDR3 is 17 amino acids long. As DNA, the CDR3 is TGTGCCAGTAGTATACCTAAATGGACCGCTGGGTACACTGAAGCTTTCTTT. As protein: CASSIPKWTAGYTEAFF.

In this sample, this clone turned up many times. This chain connects TRBV6-6 to TRBJ1-4, with 8 bases identical to TRBD1. Trimming removed 2 bases from V and 8 bases from J; junction bases left unmatched: 13. Germline V gives CDR1 MNHNY, CDR2 SVGAGI (reference sequence). CDR3 length: 17 amino acids. CDR3 protein: CASSYGRGRPGEEKLFF. CDR3 DNA sequence: TGTGCCAGCAGTTACGGCAGGGGGCGACCGGGGGAGGAAAAACTGTTTTTT.

This clone was seen only once. CDR3 sequence: CASSFRGEQFF. The CDR3 nucleotides read TGTGCCAGCAGCTTCAGGGGTGAGCAGTTCTTC. The rearrangement joins TRBV11-2 to TRBJ2-1; a weak D match, TRBD1 (6 bases). Germline assignment: CDR1 SGHAT and CDR2 FQNNGV. V shed 3 bases and J shed 9 bases, with 6 bases lying between them. The CDR3 has 11 amino acids.

The CDR3 here is CASSITSGDYEQYF. CDR3 DNA sequence: TGCGCCAGCAGCATCACTAGCGGAGATTACGAGCAGTACTTC. The chain couples TRBV5-1 to TRBJ2-7; TRBD2 matches 8 bases. Per the germline V gene, CDR1 is SGHRS and CDR2 is YFSETQ. This CDR3 contains 14 residues. V trimming: 4 bases; J trimming: 4 bases; junction bases outside the gene matches: 7.

This clone occurred a few times. The limits of the CDR3 on the DNA are not certain, so only TCRdb's listed CDR3 is given. The CDR3 region is CASSFGSGTEYF. This sequence joins TRBV28 and TRBJ2-7; the table's TRBD1 call for D was not verified on the DNA. The CDR3 is 12 residues long, counting both termini. Germline CDR1 is MDHEN and CDR2 is SYDVKM.

Ten or more counts support this clone. The V call is TRBV13, the J call TRBJ2-1; D unresolved. This CDR3 is 15 amino acids long. Germline CDR1 is PRHDT and CDR2 is FYEKMQ (reference sequence). The germline V and J ends were trimmed by 3 bases and 0 bases, with 9 bases remaining between them. The CDR3 DNA is TGTGCCAGCAGCTTCGACCGAAGCTCCTACAATGAGCAGTTCTTC. Protein: CASSFDRSSYNEQFF. Combining the CDR3 with reference TRBV13 and TRBJ2-1 gives the whole variable domain AAGVIQSPRHLIKEKRETATLKCYPIPRHDTVYWYQQGPGQDPQFLISFYEKMQSDKGSIPDRFSAQQFSDYHSELNMSSLELGDSALYFCASSFDRSSYNEQFFGPGTRLTVL.

This clone was seen only a few times. The CDR3 is CATTTGTWEADTQYF. The CDR3 DNA is TGTGCCACCACCACCGGGACATGGGAAGCAGATACGCAGTATTTT. The V gene is TRBV24-1, the J gene TRBJ2-3; D is perhaps TRBD1 (6 bases). The V end was cut by 8 bases, the J end by 4 bases, with 18 bases between. The CDR3 covers 15 residues. CDR1 KGHDR and CDR2 SFDVKD come from the germline V gene.

This clone was detected ten times or more. This chain joins TRBV5-1 and TRBJ2-1; a weak D match, TRBD1 (5 bases). This CDR3 spans 15 amino acids. Trimming took off 3 bases at V and 7 bases at J, with 17 bases between the two ends. Germline V gene data show CDR1 as SGHRS and CDR2 as YFSETQ. DNA for the CDR3: TGCGCCAGCAGCTCGCAGGGCGTCAGTGGGAATGAGCAGTTCTTC. The encoded protein is CASSSQGVSGNEQFF.

In this sample, this clone turned up many times. The same CDR3 is also encoded by other DNA sequences in this sample. The chain has TRBV10-2 and TRBJ2-1; D possibly corresponds to TRBD2 (6 bases). From germline, CDR1 is WSHSY and CDR2 SAAADI. V dropped 5 bases and J dropped 9 bases, with 14 bases sitting between them. This CDR3 is built from 13 residues. CDR3 sequence: CASSTGREFEQFF. DNA of the CDR3: TGCGCCAGCAGTACGGGACGGGAGTTTGAGCAGTTCTTC.

The table lists this clone with a few counts. A much larger clone differs by one base, so this may be a read error. In DNA form, the CDR3 reads TGTGCCAGCAGCTTATCGGGATTGAACGAGCGGTACTTC. Amino acid sequence: CASSLSGLNERYF. The chain links TRBV7-9 to TRBJ2-7, with D perhaps matching TRBD2 (5 bases). The CDR3 is made up of 13 amino acids. CDR1 and CDR2 (germline): SEHNR, FQNEAQ (reference sequence).

This clone was found many times. V gene TRBV5-1 combines with J gene TRBJ2-7; TRBD1 matches at 10 bases. The junction had 5 bases not matched to a gene; V was cut back by 5 bases and J by 0 bases. The CDR3 loop spans 15 amino acids. Germline V lookup: CDR1 SGHRS, CDR2 YFSETQ. The DNA for the CDR3 is TGCGCCAGCAGACGGGACAGGGGTACCTCCTACGAGCAGTACTTC. It translates to CASRRDRGTSYEQYF. The full variable domain, completed using reference TRBV5-1 and TRBJ2-7, is KAGVTQTPRYLIKTRGQQVTLSCSPISGHRSVSWYQQTPGQGLQFLFEYFSETQRNKGNFPGRFSGRQFSNSRSEMNVSTLELGDSALYLCASRRDRGTSYEQYFGPGTRLTVT.

There are many counts of this clone. This chain connects TRBV28 to TRBJ1-5; no firm D call. Germline V lookup: CDR1 MDHEN, CDR2 SYDVKM. The CDR3 totals 10 residues. V lost 5 bases and J lost 16, with 12 bases in between. CDR3 in DNA: TGTGCCAGCAGTCAGGTTGTAAGACATTTT. Protein sequence: CASSQVVRHF.